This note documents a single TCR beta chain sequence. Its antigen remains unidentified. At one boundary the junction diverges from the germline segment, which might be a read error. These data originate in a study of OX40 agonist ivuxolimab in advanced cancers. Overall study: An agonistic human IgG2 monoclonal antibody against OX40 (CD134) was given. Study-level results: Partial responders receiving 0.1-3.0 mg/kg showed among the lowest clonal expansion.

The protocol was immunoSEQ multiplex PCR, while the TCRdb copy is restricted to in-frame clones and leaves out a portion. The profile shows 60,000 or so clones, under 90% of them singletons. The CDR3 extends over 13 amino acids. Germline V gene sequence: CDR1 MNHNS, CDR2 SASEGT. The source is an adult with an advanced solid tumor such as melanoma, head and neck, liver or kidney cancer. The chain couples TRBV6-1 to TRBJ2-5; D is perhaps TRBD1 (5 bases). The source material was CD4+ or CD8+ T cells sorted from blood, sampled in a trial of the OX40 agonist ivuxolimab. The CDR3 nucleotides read TGTGCCGGCAGGGTTTCCCTGTTGGAGACCCAGTACTTC. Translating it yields CAGRVSLLETQYF.